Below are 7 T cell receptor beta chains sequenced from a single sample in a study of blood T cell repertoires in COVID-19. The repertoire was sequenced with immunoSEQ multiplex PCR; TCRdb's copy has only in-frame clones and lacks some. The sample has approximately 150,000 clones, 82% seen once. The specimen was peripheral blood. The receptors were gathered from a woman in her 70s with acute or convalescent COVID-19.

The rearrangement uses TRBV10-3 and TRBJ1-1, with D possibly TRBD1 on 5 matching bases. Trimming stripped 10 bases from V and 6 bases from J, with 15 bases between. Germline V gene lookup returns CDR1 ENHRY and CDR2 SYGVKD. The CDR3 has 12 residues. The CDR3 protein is CATRAQDSEAFF. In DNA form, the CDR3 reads TGTGCCACACGAGCACAGGATTCTGAAGCTTTCTTT.

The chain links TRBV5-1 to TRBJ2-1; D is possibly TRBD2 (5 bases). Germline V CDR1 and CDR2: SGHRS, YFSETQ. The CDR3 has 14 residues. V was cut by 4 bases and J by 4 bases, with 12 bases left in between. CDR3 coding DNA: TGCGCCAGCAGCCAGAAGCGGAGTTACAATGAGCAGTTCTTC. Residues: CASSQKRSYNEQFF.

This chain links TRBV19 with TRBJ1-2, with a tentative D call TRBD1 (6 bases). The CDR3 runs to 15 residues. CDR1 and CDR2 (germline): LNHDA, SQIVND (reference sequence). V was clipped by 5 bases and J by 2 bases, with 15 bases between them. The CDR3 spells CASSAAGDGNYGYTF. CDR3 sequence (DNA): TGTGCCAGTAGTGCCGCAGGGGACGGGAACTATGGCTACACCTTC.

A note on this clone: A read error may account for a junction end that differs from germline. The CDR3 loop reads CASSLAVWGTGGTLHF. CDR3 nucleotides: TGTGCCAGCAGCTTAGCAGTGTGGGGAACCGGAGGGACCCTTCACTTC. The chain joins TRBV7-8 to TRBJ1-2; perhaps TRBD1 as D (5 bases). Looked up from germline, CDR1 is SGHVS and CDR2 is FQNEAQ. The CDR3 loop spans 16 amino acids.

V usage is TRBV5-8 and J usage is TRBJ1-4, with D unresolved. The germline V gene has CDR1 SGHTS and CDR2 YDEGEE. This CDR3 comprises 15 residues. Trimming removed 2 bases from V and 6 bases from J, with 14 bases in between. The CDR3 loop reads CASSFKRTGDEKLFF. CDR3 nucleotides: TGTGCCAGCAGCTTCAAGAGGACGGGAGATGAAAAACTGTTTTTT.

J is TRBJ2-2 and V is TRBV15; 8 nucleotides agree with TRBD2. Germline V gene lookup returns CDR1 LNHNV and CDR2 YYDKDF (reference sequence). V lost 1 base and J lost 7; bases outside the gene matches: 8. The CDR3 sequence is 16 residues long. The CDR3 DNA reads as TGTGCCACCAGCAGAGGGGGTAGCGGGGACTTCGGGGAGCTGTTTTTT. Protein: CATSRGGSGDFGELFF.

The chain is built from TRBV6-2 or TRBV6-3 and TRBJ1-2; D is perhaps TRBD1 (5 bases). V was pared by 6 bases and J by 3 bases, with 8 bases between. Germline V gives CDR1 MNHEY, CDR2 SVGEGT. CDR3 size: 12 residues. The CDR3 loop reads CASSRGDYGYTF. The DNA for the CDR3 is TGTGCCAGCAGCCGGGGGGACTATGGCTACACCTTC.